The clone carrying this T cell receptor (beta chain) showed up just once. Source study methods: Counts of nucleated cells, estimated from reference gene primer amplification, were obtained. TCRdb's table, derived via immunoSEQ multiplex PCR, lists solely in-frame clones and lacks some. The DNA gave D and trimming, while V, J and clone size come from that table. The sample yields some 160,000 clones, approximately 90% seen once. The data stem from a study of blood T cell repertoires in COVID-19. Whole-study context: Collection of acute and convalescent COVID-19 samples took place in the United States, Italy and Spain. PBMCs, B-cell-depleted T cells, or T cells provided the cDNA or gDNA that made up the material.

Germline V gene sequence: CDR1 SGHRS, CDR2 YFSETQ. The CDR3 has 15 residues. Trimming removed 4 bases from V and 3 bases from J; junction bases left unmatched: 10. The sequenced material came from peripheral blood. This TCR derives from a man aged 50-60 years who had recovered from COVID-19. The chain has TRBV5-1 and TRBJ2-7; TRBD1 agrees at 7 bases. In DNA form, the CDR3 reads TGCGCCAGCAGCCTCAATCCGGGACAGAGCTACGAGCAGTACTTC. Encoded protein: CASSLNPGQSYEQYF.